The 14 T cell receptor beta chains reported below all come from one sample, sequenced in a study. One entry per CDR3 protein, called by TCRdb with MiXCR from the 5' RACE reads. The sample lists tens of thousands of distinct CDR3 sequences; 28% were seen once. What was sequenced was naive CD4+ T cells sorted from blood. The subset: naive CD4+ T cells, CD4+CD45RA+CD25-. All receptors come from a female donor with breast cancer.

The CDR3 loop is CASSYSRGLISYEQYF. As DNA, the CDR3 is TGTGCCAGCAGTTACTCGAGAGGGTTAATAAGCTACGAGCAGTACTTC. This chain connects TRBV6-5 to TRBJ2-7; tentatively, D is TRBD2 (5 bases). CDR1 is MNHEY and CDR2 is SVGAGI in the germline V gene. V lost 0 bases to trimming and J lost 3 bases, with 15 bases between them. The CDR3 totals 16 residues.

The sample holds a few counts of this clonotype. The chain joins TRBV5-6 to TRBJ2-7; D is unclear. The CDR3 length is 13 residues. Germline CDR1 and CDR2: SGHDT and YYEEEE. V lost 2 bases to trimming and J lost 3 bases, with 9 bases between them. Here the CDR3 DNA reads TGTGCCAGCAGCTTTTTCAGCTTCTACGAGCAGTACTTC. Protein: CASSFFSFYEQYF.

This sequence joins TRBV4-1 and TRBJ1-2, with D hard to call. CDR1 is MGHRA and CDR2 is YSYEKL in the germline V gene. There are 13 residues in the CDR3. V was pared by 1 base and J by 8 bases, with 11 bases between. CDR3 residues: CASSQGGRPGYTF. DNA of the CDR3: TGCGCCAGCAGCCAAGGAGGCAGGCCCGGCTACACCTTC.

The sample holds a few counts of this clonotype. The V call is TRBV20-1, the J call TRBJ2-5; TRBD1 might be the D (5 bases). In germline, CDR1 is DFQATT, CDR2 SNEGSKA (reference sequence). The length of the CDR3 is 14 residues. Trimming removed 6 bases at V and 1 base at J, with 15 bases between. CDR3 protein: CSAISPGPQETQYF. CDR3 nucleotides: TGCAGTGCCATCTCCCCAGGGCCCCAAGAGACCCAGTACTTC.

This clonotype is termed medium-sized. This chain uses TRBV5-1 with TRBJ1-1; D ambiguous. This CDR3 spans 14 amino acids. From germline, CDR1 is SGHRS and CDR2 YFSETQ. V was pared by 0 bases and J by 4 bases, with 10 bases between. The CDR3 sequence is CASSLGVSRTEAFF. In DNA form, the CDR3 reads TGCGCCAGCAGCTTGGGGGTCAGCCGCACTGAAGCTTTCTTT.

CDR3 amino acids: CASTISGGAYEQYF. Written as DNA, the CDR3 is TGTGCCAGCACCATAAGTGGCGGGGCTTACGAGCAGTACTTC. This chain uses TRBV12-3 or TRBV12-4 with TRBJ2-7; D is possibly TRBD2 (6 bases). Trimming cost V 7 bases and J 4 bases, with 17 bases left between them. This CDR3 is built from 14 residues.

This clonotype was observed a few times. This chain links TRBV5-1 with TRBJ2-1, with D perhaps given as TRBD1 or TRBD2 (5 bases each). This CDR3 spans 14 amino acids. The V end was cut by 2 bases, the J end by 3 bases, with 9 bases between. CDR1 is SGHRS and CDR2 is YFSETQ in the germline V gene. CDR3 nucleotides: TGCGCCAGCAGCTTTGGGGGAGACTACAATGAGCAGTTCTTC. It yields the protein CASSFGGDYNEQFF. Full variable domain (rest looked up from reference TRBV5-1 and TRBJ2-1): KAGVTQTPRYLIKTRGQQVTLSCSPISGHRSVSWYQQTPGQGLQFLFEYFSETQRNKGNFPGRFSGRQFSNSRSEMNVSTLELGDSALYLCASSFGGDYNEQFFGPGTRLTVL.

The chain recombines TRBV12-3 or TRBV12-4 with TRBJ1-2; D remains ambiguous. The ends were cut back, 6 bases at V and 2 bases at J, with 16 bases in the middle. This CDR3 has 15 residues. In DNA, the CDR3 is TGTGCCAGCAGCAAACGACTGGGTCTCAACTATGGCTACACCTTC. Residues: CASSKRLGLNYGYTF.

The rearrangement uses TRBV3-1 and TRBJ2-1, with 7 bases aligning to TRBD2. V lost 2 bases to trimming and J lost 7 bases; unmatched junction nucleotides: 5. The CDR3 extends over 14 amino acids. The V gene's germline CDR1 is LGHDT and CDR2 YNNKEL (reference sequence). The DNA for the CDR3 is TGTGCCAGCAGCCAACCCTCGCGGGGGAATGAGCAGTTCTTC. The encoded protein is CASSQPSRGNEQFF.

In DNA, the CDR3 is TGTGCCAGCAGCTTATACCAGAACACCGGGGAGCTGTTTTTT. Amino acids: CASSLYQNTGELFF. The chain recombines TRBV7-3 with TRBJ2-2; D is uncertain. V lost 2 bases, J lost 1 base, and 5 bases lay in between. Looked up from germline, CDR1 is SGHTA and CDR2 is FQGTGA. This CDR3 region has 14 residues.

CDR3 sequence: CASRVGMDYEQYF. CDR3 in DNA: TGCGCCAGCAGGGTGGGGATGGACTACGAGCAGTACTTC. V gene TRBV5-1 combines with J gene TRBJ2-7; D gene uncertain. This CDR3 is 13 amino acids long. Per germline, CDR1 SGHRS and CDR2 YFSETQ. Between the trimmed V and J ends, which lost 5 bases and 3 bases, there was a span of 12 bases.

This chain uses TRBV7-2 with TRBJ2-2; D might be TRBD2 (6 bases). Trimming removed 5 bases at V and 6 bases at J, with 10 bases between. This CDR3 region has 13 residues. CDR1 is SGHTA and CDR2 is FQGNSA in the germline V gene. DNA of the CDR3: TGTGCCAGCAGCCGGCCGGGGGCCGGGGAGCTGTTTTTT. Its translation: CASSRPGAGELFF.

The chain has TRBV21-1 and TRBJ1-5; TRBD1, the table's D call, lacks a check against the DNA. TRBV21-1 is a pseudogene. This CDR3 is 15 amino acids long. The CDR3 reads CASSKKKDRYQPQHF. For the CDR3, the DNA is TGTGCCAGCAGCAAGAAGAAGGACAGATATCAGCCCCAGCATTTT.

The rearrangement uses TRBV7-3 and TRBJ2-5; 9 bases map to TRBD1. Trimming took 5 bases from V and 5 from J; bases not matched to a gene: 12. The CDR3 contains 16 residues. The germline gives CDR1 SGHTA, CDR2 FQGTGA. The CDR3 DNA follows: TGTGCCAGCAGCCCGTGGGGCGGGACAGGGATTGAGACCCAGTACTTC. Encoded protein: CASSPWGGTGIETQYF. Using reference TRBV7-3 and TRBJ2-5 for the parts outside the CDR3, the full variable domain is GAGVSQTPSNKVTEKGKYVELRCDPISGHTALYWYRQSLGQGPEFLIYFQGTGAADDSGLPNDRFFAVRPEGSVSTLKIQRTERGDSAVYLCASSPWGGTGIETQYFGPGTRLLVL.